This T cell receptor beta chain was recorded in a study of T cell responses to AZD1222 COVID-19 vaccine. Study-wide background: Pooling of second doses given at about 4 or about 12 weeks was done.

The table lists this clone with a count of one. Repertoires were generated with immunoSEQ multiplex PCR, while TCRdb's copy carries only in-frame clones and drops some. The sample contains about 150,000 clones, roughly 91% of which appear only once. The CDR3 has 11 amino acids. Germline CDR1 and CDR2: KGHSH and LQKENI. The V gene lost 3 bases and the J gene lost 10 bases, with 9 bases spanning the gap. The chain links TRBV18 to TRBJ1-1; possible D gene TRBD1, 5 bases. The receptor was derived from an adult in good health. This specimen consisted of peripheral blood, obtained on day 0 of AZD1222 vaccination. CDR3: CASSPQGRAFF. The CDR3 DNA sequence: TGTGCCAGCTCACCCCAGGGTAGAGCTTTCTTT. Variable domain in full (rest from reference TRBV18 and TRBJ1-1): NAGVMQNPRHLVRRRGQEARLRCSPMKGHSHVYWYRQLPEEGLKFMVYLQKENIIDESGMPKERFSAEFPKEGPSILRIQQVVRGDSAAYFCASSPQGRAFFGQGTRLTVV.